There are a few counts of the clone carrying this T cell receptor beta chain. This sample is drawn from a study of cytomegalovirus exposure and HLA in healthy donors. Primers for the PCR totalled 60 Vbeta and 13 Jbeta. Profiled with immunoSEQ multiplex PCR; TCRdb holds only in-frame clones, not every one. This table holds over 85,000 clones, about 62% found once. J was trimmed by 7 bases and V by 8 bases; bases with no gene match: 12. This CDR3 comprises 14 residues. Germline V CDR1 and CDR2: LNHDA, SQIVND (reference sequence). The chain employs TRBV19 and TRBJ1-2, with TRBD1 identical over 8 bases. Sequenced input: PBMCs. The clonotype comes from a human donor in good health. The CDR3 region has the DNA TGTGCCAGTTCGGGCGGGACAGGACTTGGTGGCTACACCTTC. Protein product: CASSGGTGLGGYTF.